These 28 T cell receptor beta chains share one sample of origin, sequenced in a study of PD-1 blockade in mismatch repair-deficient tumors. Clones were read by immunoSEQ multiplex PCR, and TCRdb kept only the in-frame ones, dropping some. The sample lists 120,000 or so clones, 86% occurring once. The sequenced sample was peripheral blood, obtained 44 weeks after starting pembrolizumab. The receptor set was obtained from an adult with mismatch repair-deficient cancer.

V and J are TRBV4-1 and TRBJ2-7; TRBD1 matches 9 bases. Germline V gene lookup returns CDR1 MGHRA and CDR2 YSYEKL. The trim removed 4 bases at V and 4 bases at J, leaving 8 bases unmatched. This CDR3 contains 15 residues. CDR3 in amino acids: CASSPGDRAPYEQYF. CDR3 coding DNA: TGCGCCAGCAGCCCTGGGGACAGGGCCCCGTACGAGCAGTACTTC.

The V call is TRBV30, the J call TRBJ1-5, with 7 bases that match TRBD1. The CDR3 extends over 13 amino acids. J gave up 3 bases and V 4 bases, and 3 bases lay outside the gene matches. Germline V gene lookup returns CDR1 GTSNPN and CDR2 SVGIG (reference sequence). The CDR3, as DNA: TGTGCCTGGACAGGGGGTGCCAATCAGCCCCAGCATTTT. Translating gives CAWTGGANQPQHF.

The chain is built from TRBV5-1 and TRBJ2-3, with a weak D call TRBD2 (6 bases). Trimming removed 0 bases from V and 5 bases from J, with 13 bases in between. CDR1 is SGHRS, CDR2 YFSETQ, per germline. The CDR3 consists of 15 residues. The CDR3 coding sequence is TGCGCCAGCAGCTTGGCCCTCCAGGGAGGAGATACGCAGTATTTT. It specifies CASSLALQGGDTQYF.

This sequence joins TRBV5-4 and TRBJ2-7; 9 bases fit TRBD1. Trimming at V came to 4 bases and at J to 2 bases, leaving 10 bases not matched to a gene. The CDR3 is 16 amino acids. Germline CDR1 is SGHNT and CDR2 is YYREEE (reference sequence). CDR3 sequence: CASSATGQGHPYEQYF. CDR3 DNA sequence: TGTGCCAGCAGCGCGACAGGACAGGGGCACCCCTACGAGCAGTACTTC. The variable domain in full, completed from reference TRBV5-4 and TRBJ2-7, reads ETGVTQSPTHLIKTRGQQVTLRCSSQSGHNTVSWYQQALGQGPQFIFQYYREEENGRGNFPPRFSGLQFPNYSSELNVNALELDDSALYLCASSATGQGHPYEQYFGPGTRLTVT.

The rearrangement uses TRBV5-1 and TRBJ2-2; TRBD2 matches 9 bases. The germline V gene encodes CDR1 SGHRS and CDR2 YFSETQ. Losses at the gene ends were 5 bases for V and 0 bases for J; bases not matched to a gene: 20. The CDR3 consists of 21 residues. The CDR3 DNA follows: TGCGCCAGCAGTATTAAACCCAAAAGGTGGACTAGCGACTCGAACACCGGGGAGCTGTTTTTT. Amino acid sequence: CASSIKPKRWTSDSNTGELFF.

CDR3 amino acids: CASTGGRRHTEAFF. The CDR3 DNA follows: TGTGCCAGCACCGGAGGACGGAGGCACACTGAAGCTTTCTTT. The rearrangement links TRBV5-4 to TRBJ1-1, with D unresolved. V lost 6 bases to trimming and J lost 3 bases, with 15 bases between them. The CDR3 is 14 residues long. Germline values: CDR1 SGHNT, CDR2 YYREEE (reference sequence).

This chain uses TRBV29-1 with TRBJ1-1; no clear D. CDR1 SQVTM and CDR2 ANQGSEA come from the germline V gene. The germline V and J ends were trimmed by 6 bases and 7 bases, with 12 bases remaining between them. The CDR3 has 11 amino acids. Here the CDR3 reads CSVEEYNEAFF. CDR3 bases: TGCAGCGTCGAGGAGTACAATGAAGCTTTCTTT.

This chain connects TRBV6-6 to TRBJ1-1, with D perhaps matching TRBD1 (5 bases). In germline, CDR1 is MNHNY, CDR2 SVGAGI (reference sequence). The CDR3 runs to 11 residues. The V and J ends lost 2 bases and 10 bases respectively, with 8 bases between them. The CDR3 DNA sequence: TGTGCCAGCAGTTACCAGGGTGTAGCTTTCTTT. Its protein is CASSYQGVAFF.

V and J are TRBV28 and TRBJ2-7; D may correspond to TRBD1 or TRBD2 (5 bases each). Deletions cut 5 bases from V and 1 base from J, with 18 bases between. This CDR3 has 16 amino acids. CDR1 is MDHEN, CDR2 SYDVKM, per germline. CDR3 nucleotides: TGTGCCAGCAGTGCCCAACCCGGGACGGGATCCTACGAGCAGTACTTC. It yields the protein CASSAQPGTGSYEQYF.

The CDR3 DNA reads TGTGCCAGCAGTGGGGTTCGTTATAGCGGGCCCCTTGTCCTCGAGCAGTACTTC. This gives the protein CASSGVRYSGPLVLEQYF. The V call is TRBV6-1, the J call TRBJ2-7, with 7 nucleotides matching TRBD2. Germline CDR1 is MNHNS and CDR2 is SASEGT. V shed 4 bases and J 6 bases; nucleotides not matched to a gene: 21. This CDR3 has 18 residues.

The gene calls are TRBV30 and TRBJ1-1; possibly TRBD1 for D (5 bases). Between the trimmed V and J ends, which lost 2 bases and 5 bases, there was a span of 12 bases. The germline V gene has CDR1 GTSNPN and CDR2 SVGIG (reference sequence). The CDR3 has 13 amino acids. In DNA form, the CDR3 reads TGTGCCTGGAGTTTCAGGGCGTTAACTGAAGCTTTCTTT. Its protein product is CAWSFRALTEAFF.

V is TRBV10-3 and J is TRBJ1-1; D possibly corresponds to TRBD1 (5 bases). The CDR3 runs to 12 residues. Per germline, CDR1 ENHRY and CDR2 SYGVKD. The V end lost 10 bases, the J end lost 3 bases, and 12 bases lay between the germline ends. The CDR3 loop is CATKAGDTEAFF. The CDR3 coding sequence is TGTGCCACTAAAGCGGGGGACACTGAAGCTTTCTTT.

V and J are TRBV6-5 and TRBJ2-7, with 11 nucleotides matching TRBD1. The CDR3 is 16 residues long. Germline loops: CDR1 MNHEY, CDR2 SVGAGI. Unmatched junction bases numbered 13, after V lost 2 bases and J lost 10 bases. In DNA, the CDR3 is TGTGCCAGCAGTTACCTAGGACCGGGACAGGGGGTGGAACAGTACTTC. It translates to CASSYLGPGQGVEQYF.

The genes are TRBV19 and TRBJ1-5; no clear D. V lost 4 bases and J 7 bases, leaving 20 bases between the germline ends. The CDR3 spans 16 residues. Germline CDR1 LNHDA, CDR2 SQIVND (reference sequence). CDR3 in DNA: TGTGCCAGTAGTAGGAAGATACGCGCCTTCGGGCAGCCCCAGCATTTT. Amino acids: CASSRKIRAFGQPQHF.

The CDR3 sequence is CAWTGTATWDTQYF. CDR3 coding DNA: TGTGCCTGGACCGGGACGGCTACATGGGATACGCAGTATTTT. V gene TRBV30 combines with J gene TRBJ2-3; D tentatively fits TRBD1 or TRBD2 (5 bases each). The V gene lost 4 bases and the J gene lost 6 bases, with 17 bases spanning the gap. The CDR3 runs to 14 residues. Germline V lookup: CDR1 GTSNPN, CDR2 SVGIG (reference sequence).

The gene calls are TRBV11-3 and TRBJ1-1; the match to TRBD1 covers 7 bases. The CDR3 loop spans 16 amino acids. V dropped 2 bases and J dropped 5; count of bases not matched to a gene: 11. Germline-derived CDR1 and CDR2 are SGHNT and YENEEA. CDR3 nucleotides: TGTGCCAGCAGCTTATTATACAGGGGTCAAGGTACTGAAGCTTTCTTT. Translation: CASSLLYRGQGTEAFF.

The J gene is TRBJ1-3, the V gene TRBV6-6; D gene unclear. V dropped 4 bases and J dropped 0 bases, with 13 bases sitting between them. Germline-derived CDR1 and CDR2 are MNHNY and SVGAGI (reference sequence). The CDR3 sequence is 16 residues long. This CDR3 reads CASSSTPGSSGNTIYF. CDR3 sequence (DNA): TGTGCCAGCAGTTCTACCCCTGGCAGCTCTGGAAACACCATATATTTT.

The V gene is TRBV30, the J gene TRBJ1-2; D call uncertain. The CDR3 extends over 13 amino acids. Germline V gene lookup returns CDR1 GTSNPN and CDR2 SVGIG (reference sequence). Trimming removed 0 bases at V and 3 bases at J, with 8 bases between. Here the CDR3 reads CAWSVATYYGYTF. CDR3 in DNA: TGTGCCTGGAGTGTAGCGACTTACTATGGCTACACCTTC.

V is TRBV11-2 and J is TRBJ2-5; D gene unclear. CDR1 and CDR2 (germline): SGHAT, FQNNGV. This CDR3 is built from 11 residues. V was shortened by 5 bases and J by 7 bases, with 8 bases between the two germline ends. The CDR3 spells CASSPLRTQYF. CDR3 DNA: TGTGCCAGCAGCCCCCTGCGGACCCAGTACTTC. Supplemented by reference TRBV11-2 and TRBJ2-5, the full variable domain reads EAGVAQSPRYKIIEKRQSVAFWCNPISGHATLYWYQQILGQGPKLLIQFQNNGVVDDSQLPKDRFSAERLKGVDSTLKIQPAKLEDSAVYLCASSPLRTQYFGPGTRLLVL.

This chain connects TRBV11-2 to TRBJ1-2; D unclear. Germline lookup yields CDR1 SGHAT and CDR2 FQNNGV. V was pared by 0 bases and J by 2 bases, with 16 bases between. The CDR3 loop spans 17 amino acids. CDR3 amino acids: CASSLETRETRNYGYTF. As DNA, the CDR3 is TGTGCCAGCAGCTTAGAGACTCGCGAGACACGCAACTATGGCTACACCTTC.

The CDR3 DNA reads as TGTGCCAGCAGCTTAACAGGGACAGGGGACTACAATGAGCAGTTCTTC. Translated: CASSLTGTGDYNEQFF. The chain uses TRBV11-3 and TRBJ2-1; 10 nucleotides match TRBD1. Trimming took 2 bases from V and 3 from J; bases not matched to a gene: 4. CDR1 and CDR2 from the germline V gene are SGHNT and YENEEA. The CDR3 loop spans 16 amino acids.

V is TRBV10-2 and J is TRBJ2-6; weak D call: TRBD2 (6 bases). CDR1 is WSHSY and CDR2 is SAAADI in the germline V gene. The CDR3 is 19 residues long. V was trimmed by 7 bases and J by 0 bases, leaving 22 bases between them. The DNA of the CDR3 is TGCGCCAGCATGGAGGGACGAGCCAGGCTTCTCTCTGGGGCCAACGTCCTGACTTTC. The encoded protein is CASMEGRARLLSGANVLTF.

The rearrangement links TRBV2 to TRBJ2-5; 8 bases are a match to TRBD1. V was pared by 5 bases and J by 5 bases, with 7 bases of the junction left unmatched. The CDR3 has 14 amino acids. Germline V lookup: CDR1 SNHLY, CDR2 FYNNEI. The CDR3 region is CASSQDRGGETQYF. Written as DNA, the CDR3 is TGTGCCAGCAGTCAAGACAGGGGTGGGGAGACCCAGTACTTC.

This chain joins TRBV19 and TRBJ2-5, with TRBD1 matching over 12 bases. This CDR3 is 16 amino acids long. The germline V gene has CDR1 LNHDA and CDR2 SQIVND (reference sequence). V lost 4 bases, J lost 5 bases, and 8 bases stayed unmatched. CDR3 amino acids: CASSTSGTGGKETQYF. CDR3 in DNA: TGTGCCAGTAGTACCAGCGGGACAGGGGGCAAGGAGACCCAGTACTTC. The full variable domain, rest sourced from reference TRBV19 and TRBJ2-5, is DGGITQSPKYLFRKEGQNVTLSCEQNLNHDAMYWYRQDPGQGLRLIYYSQIVNDFQKGDIAEGYSVSREKKESFPLTVTSAQKNPTAFYLCASSTSGTGGKETQYFGPGTRLLVL.

This chain joins TRBV7-8 and TRBJ1-1; a weak D match, TRBD1 (5 bases). Germline CDR1 reads SGHVS; CDR2 reads FQNEAQ. Trimming left V 4 bases short and J 1 base short, with 10 bases between. This CDR3 contains 14 residues. The CDR3, as DNA: TGTGCCAGCAGCTCCGGACACCCGAACACTGAAGCTTTCTTT. Translating gives CASSSGHPNTEAFF.

The V gene is TRBV5-5, the J gene TRBJ1-2; 8 bases agree with TRBD1. The CDR3 extends over 17 amino acids. CDR1 is SGHKS, CDR2 YYEKEE, per germline (reference sequence). Trimming cost V 0 bases and J 4 bases; bases outside gene matches: 11. CDR3 sequence reads: CASSLDPTGGWGYGYTF. The DNA for the CDR3 is TGTGCCAGCAGCTTGGACCCCACAGGGGGTTGGGGCTATGGCTACACCTTC.

This clone came up once. The chain recombines TRBV6-5 with TRBJ2-7; 11 bases agree with TRBD1. The germline V gene has CDR1 MNHEY and CDR2 SVGAGI. V shed 4 bases, J shed 0 bases, and the junction held 2 bases outside the gene matches. This CDR3 contains 15 residues. In nucleotides, the CDR3 is TGTGCCAGCAGTTTAGGGACAGGGGGCTCCTACGAGCAGTACTTC. This gives the protein CASSLGTGGSYEQYF.

The V and J genes are TRBV6-4 and TRBJ2-1; D gene unclear. The CDR3 is made up of 13 amino acids. The ends were cut back, 4 bases at V and 6 bases at J, with 10 bases in the middle. Germline CDR1 and CDR2: MRHNA and SNTAGT. CDR3 amino acids: CASSVTGGNEQFF. The CDR3 DNA follows: TGTGCCAGCAGTGTCACGGGCGGCAATGAGCAGTTCTTC.